These 30 T cell receptor beta chains were all obtained from the same sample, sequenced in a study of control samples from healthy donors and cancer patients. The method was immunoSEQ multiplex PCR; TCRdb's version includes in-frame clones alone and lacks a portion of them. The sample has 69,000 or so clones; 94% are singletons. The sequencing sample was made of blood. These receptors were taken from a woman aged 25 to 39 in good health.

V gene TRBV19 combines with J gene TRBJ1-6, with D tentatively TRBD1 (6 bases). The CDR3 runs to 14 residues. Trimming removed 8 bases at V and 7 bases at J, with 15 bases between. Germline values: CDR1 LNHDA, CDR2 SQIVND (reference sequence). The CDR3 DNA is TGTGCCAGTGCCACTGGGGGCTACAATTCACCCCTCCACTTT. Amino acids: CASATGGYNSPLHF.

The chain employs TRBV20-1 and TRBJ2-1, with no clear D. The CDR3 extends over 11 amino acids. Germline CDR1 DFQATT, CDR2 SNEGSKA (reference sequence). Trimming stripped 4 bases from V and 1 base from J, with 2 bases between. CDR3 bases: TGCAGTGCTACATCCTACAATGAGCAGTTCTTC. This translates into CSATSYNEQFF.

The J gene is TRBJ2-2, the V gene TRBV30; D gene unclear. The CDR3 is made up of 13 amino acids. The germline V and J ends were trimmed by 3 bases and 3 bases, with 8 bases remaining between them. CDR1 is GTSNPN and CDR2 is SVGIG in the germline V gene (reference sequence). The CDR3 sequence is CAWRLSDTGELFF. The CDR3 nucleotides read TGTGCCTGGAGGCTTTCAGACACCGGGGAGCTGTTTTTT.

V usage is TRBV27 and J usage is TRBJ2-2; 7 bases agree with TRBD1. The germline V gene has CDR1 MNHEY and CDR2 SMNVEV (reference sequence). V lost 5 bases to trimming and J lost 3 bases; unmatched junction nucleotides: 6. CDR3 length: 15 amino acids. CDR3 protein: CASSPRGWDTGELFF. CDR3 coding DNA: TGTGCCAGCAGTCCCAGGGGGTGGGACACCGGGGAGCTGTTTTTT.

The chain carries TRBV5-4 and TRBJ2-7; 10 bases are shared with TRBD1. V trimming: 3 bases; J trimming: 4 bases; junction bases outside the gene matches: 7. Germline V CDR1 and CDR2: SGHNT, YYREEE (reference sequence). The CDR3 covers 15 residues. CDR3 protein: CASSSGTGDQYEQYV. DNA for the CDR3: TGTGCCAGCAGCTCGGGGACAGGGGATCAATACGAGCAGTACGTC.

This sequence joins TRBV18 and TRBJ1-1; D not resolved. CDR3 length: 11 residues. Trimming removed 4 bases at V and 8 bases at J, with 8 bases between. CDR1 KGHSH and CDR2 LQKENI come from the germline V gene. The CDR3 nucleotides are TGTGCCAGCTCACAGAAGACGGAAGCTTTCTTT. As protein: CASSQKTEAFF.

This chain connects TRBV28 to TRBJ1-2; 7 bases map to TRBD1. CDR1 and CDR2 (germline): MDHEN, SYDVKM. This CDR3 has 15 amino acids. With V trimmed by 5 bases and J by 3 bases, 9 bases remained unmatched. The CDR3 sequence: CASSLPTGRDYGYTF. In DNA, the CDR3 is TGTGCCAGCAGTCTCCCGACAGGGAGGGACTATGGCTACACCTTC.

The chain carries TRBV9 and TRBJ1-4; D is unclear. Germline CDR1 reads SGDLS; CDR2 reads YYNGEE. Trimming cost V 3 bases and J 5 bases, with 11 bases left between them. This CDR3 spans 14 amino acids. CDR3 sequence reads: CASSAWGENEKLFF. For the CDR3, the DNA is TGTGCCAGCAGCGCCTGGGGAGAGAATGAAAAACTGTTTTTT.

The chain couples TRBV11-3 to TRBJ1-2, with D unresolved. With 8 bases removed from V and 2 bases from J, the gap between germline ends came to 6 bases. Germline V gene data show CDR1 as SGHNT and CDR2 as YENEEA. The CDR3 has 11 amino acids. CDR3 in DNA: TGTGCCAGCGCATCGAACTATGGCTACACCTTC. This codes for CASASNYGYTF.

The J gene is TRBJ2-2, the V gene TRBV6-6; the match to TRBD1 covers 8 bases. The junction had 4 bases not matched to a gene; V was cut back by 7 bases and J by 0 bases. The germline V gene encodes CDR1 MNHNY and CDR2 SVGAGI (reference sequence). The CDR3 is made up of 15 amino acids. The CDR3, as DNA: TGTGCCAGCAAGGGACAGGCGACGAACACCGGGGAGCTGTTTTTT. Amino acid sequence: CASKGQATNTGELFF.

This chain connects TRBV11-3 to TRBJ2-5, with D unresolved. Germline V CDR1 and CDR2: SGHNT, YENEEA. V was pared by 0 bases and J by 1 base, with 12 bases between. This CDR3 comprises 16 residues. CDR3 amino acids: CASSLDQSKGQETQYF. DNA of the CDR3: TGTGCCAGCAGCTTAGATCAAAGCAAGGGCCAAGAGACCCAGTACTTC.

V is TRBV5-5 and J is TRBJ1-2; D gene ambiguous. Germline V lookup: CDR1 SGHKS, CDR2 YYEKEE (reference sequence). Trimming left V 2 bases short and J 5 bases short, with 7 bases between. This CDR3 spans 12 amino acids. CDR3: CASSLELYGYTF. CDR3 coding DNA: TGTGCCAGCAGCTTAGAGTTATATGGCTACACCTTC.

The V call is TRBV6-6, the J call TRBJ2-7, with D tentatively TRBD1 (6 bases). Germline V gene sequence: CDR1 MNHNY, CDR2 SVGAGI (reference sequence). The CDR3 is made up of 14 amino acids. The germline V and J ends were trimmed by 5 bases and 2 bases, with 13 bases remaining between them. The DNA for the CDR3 is TGTGCCAGCAGTAGAGACAGGAGGACCTACGAGCAGTACGTC. Its protein product is CASSRDRRTYEQYV.

The J gene is TRBJ1-2, the V gene TRBV2, with unresolved D. Germline V gene sequence: CDR1 SNHLY, CDR2 FYNNEI. CDR3 length equals 13 residues. Trimming shortened V by 7 bases and J by 5 bases, and 14 bases separated the two germline ends. The CDR3 loop is CASNTETEYGYTF. The CDR3 DNA reads TGTGCCAGCAATACGGAGACGGAGTATGGCTACACCTTC.

This sequence joins TRBV19 and TRBJ1-6, with D uncertain. The V and J ends lost 6 bases and 5 bases respectively, with 11 bases between them. Germline V gives CDR1 LNHDA, CDR2 SQIVND (reference sequence). CDR3 length: 14 residues. The CDR3 sequence: CASSTSGNNSPLHF. DNA for the CDR3: TGTGCCAGTAGCACTAGCGGGAATAATTCACCCCTCCACTTT.

The chain recombines TRBV4-2 with TRBJ1-2; weak D call: TRBD1 (6 bases). CDR1 and CDR2 (germline): LGHNA, YNFKEQ. Trimming took off 0 bases at V and 5 bases at J, with 13 bases between the two ends. CDR3 length: 15 residues. The CDR3 coding sequence is TGTGCCAGCAGCCAAGAAAGGACAGCTGAGTATGGCTACACCTTC. This translates into CASSQERTAEYGYTF.

V gene TRBV5-1 combines with J gene TRBJ1-1; no definite D call. Trimming took off 0 bases at V and 9 bases at J, with 9 bases between the two ends. The CDR3 is 12 residues long. Germline-derived CDR1 and CDR2 are SGHRS and YFSETQ. The CDR3 coding sequence is TGCGCCAGCAGCTTGGATCAGCACCAAGCTTTCTTT. Translated: CASSLDQHQAFF.

The rearrangement uses TRBV5-1 and TRBJ1-1; D is unclear. The germline V gene has CDR1 SGHRS and CDR2 YFSETQ. This CDR3 region has 14 residues. Trimming pared 0 bases from V and 5 bases from J, leaving 11 bases between. CDR3 coding DNA: TGCGCCAGCAGCTTGGGCGAGACGACGACTGAAGCTTTCTTT. This gives the protein CASSLGETTTEAFF.

J is TRBJ2-5 and V is TRBV27, with 10 nucleotides matching TRBD1. The germline V gene has CDR1 MNHEY and CDR2 SMNVEV (reference sequence). The length of the CDR3 is 15 residues. J lost 5 bases, V lost 5 bases, and 8 bases had no gene match. CDR3 amino acids: CASSVTGGSWETQYF. For the CDR3, the DNA is TGTGCCAGCAGTGTGACAGGGGGCAGTTGGGAGACCCAGTACTTC.

V and J are TRBV28 and TRBJ1-1, with 7 nucleotides matching TRBD1. Per the germline V gene, CDR1 is MDHEN and CDR2 is SYDVKM. With 6 bases clipped from V and 6 bases from J, the junction kept 13 bases outside the gene matches. CDR3 length: 15 residues. The CDR3 nucleotides read TGTGCCAGCAGACCCAACGACAGGGAAGCCTCTGAAGCTTTCTTT. This encodes CASRPNDREASEAFF.

The chain uses TRBV19 and TRBJ1-1; D uncertain. V dropped 0 bases and J dropped 0 bases, with 11 bases sitting between them. The germline V gene encodes CDR1 LNHDA and CDR2 SQIVND (reference sequence). This CDR3 is 16 amino acids long. The CDR3 sequence is CASSIDHQIMNTEAFF. The CDR3 DNA reads as TGTGCCAGTAGTATAGATCATCAGATAATGAACACTGAAGCTTTCTTT.

This clone has only one observation. The V call is TRBV6-2 or TRBV6-3, the J call TRBJ1-2; no reliable D call. V dropped 2 bases and J dropped 2 bases, with 12 bases sitting between them. The CDR3 is 15 amino acids. Germline V gives CDR1 MNHEY, CDR2 SVGEGT. The CDR3 DNA reads as TGTGCCAGCAGTTACAGCGGCAGCTTGAACTATGGCTACACCTTC. It yields the protein CASSYSGSLNYGYTF.

The V and J genes are TRBV6-1 and TRBJ1-6, with D perhaps matching TRBD1 (5 bases). Germline CDR1 is MNHNS and CDR2 is SASEGT. The CDR3 consists of 16 residues. V was cut by 3 bases and J by 4 bases, with 13 bases left in between. The CDR3 sequence: CASSDAGTEYNSPLHF. As DNA, the CDR3 is TGTGCCAGCAGTGATGCCGGGACGGAGTATAATTCACCCCTCCACTTT.

The CDR3 DNA reads TGTGCCAGTTCCTACAACAGGGCACCTGGAAACACCATATATTTT. The encoded protein is CASSYNRAPGNTIYF. The genes are TRBV19 and TRBJ1-3; D might be TRBD1 (6 bases). V was trimmed by 8 bases and J by 2 bases, leaving 16 bases between them. There are 15 residues in the CDR3. The germline gives CDR1 LNHDA, CDR2 SQIVND (reference sequence).

This clone showed up just a few times. V gene TRBV19 combines with J gene TRBJ1-1; D is ambiguous. Germline-derived CDR1 and CDR2 are LNHDA and SQIVND (reference sequence). The length of the CDR3 is 12 residues. Trimming cost V 6 bases and J 11 bases, with 16 bases left between them. The CDR3 protein is CASSHKRDWAFF. In nucleotides, the CDR3 is TGTGCCAGTAGCCATAAGAGGGATTGGGCTTTCTTT.

This clone has a single count. The chain combines TRBV30 with TRBJ1-6, with D unclear. Per the germline V gene, CDR1 is GTSNPN and CDR2 is SVGIG (reference sequence). Trimming took 4 bases from V and 8 from J, leaving 9 bases between them. There are 12 residues in the CDR3. The CDR3 reads CAWKDADSPLHF. CDR3 nucleotide sequence: TGTGCCTGGAAAGACGCGGATTCACCCCTCCACTTT.

This rearrangement joins TRBV7-9 to TRBJ1-2, with 9 bases lining up with TRBD1. CDR1 is SEHNR, CDR2 FQNEAQ, per germline (reference sequence). The V gene end was trimmed by 6 bases and the J gene end by 2 bases; junction bases not matched to a gene: 7. The CDR3 contains 15 residues. The CDR3 DNA reads TGTGCCAGCAGAAGGCCGGGACAGGGCAACTATGGCTACACCTTC. Protein: CASRRPGQGNYGYTF.

The genes are TRBV28 and TRBJ1-2; D remains ambiguous. Germline CDR1 MDHEN, CDR2 SYDVKM. The CDR3 loop spans 13 amino acids. Deletions cut 3 bases from V and 0 bases from J, with 5 bases between. The CDR3 nucleotides read TGTGCCAGCAGTTTGAGACCTAACTATGGCTACACCTTC. Encoded protein: CASSLRPNYGYTF.

This chain connects TRBV20-1 to TRBJ2-7; TRBD1 aligns across 7 bases. This CDR3 region has 17 residues. The junction had 17 bases not matched to a gene; V was cut back by 3 bases and J by 3 bases. CDR1 is DFQATT, CDR2 SNEGSKA, per germline (reference sequence). The CDR3, as DNA: TGCAGTGCTAGTTCCTGGTCCCCCCGGACAGGCCACTACGAGCAGTACGTC. Translation: CSASSWSPRTGHYEQYV.

The chain recombines TRBV5-6 with TRBJ1-1; perhaps TRBD1 as D (5 bases). This CDR3 contains 12 residues. The germline CDR1 and CDR2 sequences are SGHDT and YYEEEE. The ends were cut back, 3 bases at V and 7 bases at J, with 10 bases in the middle. The CDR3 spells CASSSGDGEAFF. In DNA form, the CDR3 reads TGTGCCAGCAGCTCCGGGGACGGTGAAGCTTTCTTT.